One sample yielded the 27 T cell receptor beta chains listed below, sequenced in a study of blood T cell repertoires in COVID-19. Sequencing was performed with immunoSEQ multiplex PCR; in TCRdb, only in-frame clones are kept and a portion is missing. The table shows 100,000 to 150,000 clones, with approximately 74% occurring only once. Sequenced input: peripheral blood. These receptors were collected from a man older than 75 with COVID-19, enrolled during active disease.

In regard to this clone: The sample contains more than one DNA sequence encoding this CDR3. This CDR3 reads CASTRGTEAFF. The CDR3 DNA follows: TGTGCCAGCACACGGGGGACTGAAGCTTTCTTT. V usage is TRBV28 and J usage is TRBJ1-1; TRBD1 is a possible D gene (5 bases). V lost 7 bases and J 5 bases, leaving 8 bases between the germline ends. Germline V gene lookup returns CDR1 MDHEN and CDR2 SYDVKM. The CDR3 covers 11 residues.

The chain joins TRBV5-1 to TRBJ2-3, with D tentatively TRBD2 (6 bases). V was clipped by 3 bases and J by 2 bases, with 13 bases between them. CDR3 length: 15 amino acids. Germline V gene data show CDR1 as SGHRS and CDR2 as YFSETQ. The CDR3 spells CASSSTGLPTDTQYF. The CDR3 coding sequence is TGCGCCAGCAGCTCGACGGGACTCCCCACAGATACGCAGTATTTT.

This clone was seen a handful of times. This chain joins TRBV10-3 and TRBJ2-2, with a weak D call TRBD2 (6 bases). Germline V gene sequence: CDR1 ENHRY, CDR2 SYGVKD. Trimming took 0 bases from V and 3 from J, leaving 14 bases between them. The CDR3 has 17 amino acids. CDR3 region: CAISESGGGSHTGELFF. As DNA, the CDR3 is TGTGCCATCAGTGAGTCCGGTGGGGGGTCTCACACCGGGGAGCTGTTTTTT.

This clone occurred once. The rearrangement links TRBV27 to TRBJ2-1; 10 nucleotides line up with TRBD2. Per germline, CDR1 MNHEY and CDR2 SMNVEV (reference sequence). CDR3 length: 15 amino acids. With V trimmed by 5 bases and J by 6 bases, 7 bases remained unmatched. The CDR3 region is CASSIAGGFGNEQFF. The CDR3 DNA follows: TGTGCCAGCAGTATAGCGGGAGGATTCGGCAATGAGCAGTTCTTC.

CDR3 loop: CAARALAGVNTQYF. The CDR3 DNA follows: TGTGCCGCCCGGGCCCTAGCGGGAGTTAATACGCAGTATTTT. This chain connects TRBV6-5 to TRBJ2-3; 10 bases agree with TRBD2. J lost 7 bases, V lost 11 bases, and 12 bases had no gene match. The CDR3 loop spans 14 amino acids. CDR1 is MNHEY and CDR2 is SVGAGI in the germline V gene.

V usage is TRBV11-1 and J usage is TRBJ2-5, with 7 bases fitting TRBD1. V shed 4 bases and J 4 bases; nucleotides not matched to a gene: 9. CDR1 is SGHAT and CDR2 is FQDESV in the germline V gene (reference sequence). The CDR3 loop spans 15 amino acids. CDR3 sequence reads: CASSSSGDRGETQYF. The CDR3 nucleotides read TGTGCCAGCAGCTCCTCCGGGGACAGAGGAGAGACCCAGTACTTC.

The chain links TRBV6-1 to TRBJ1-5; 7 bases align to TRBD1. The CDR3 is 12 amino acids. V dropped 11 bases and J dropped 4; count of bases not matched to a gene: 5. CDR1 and CDR2 from the germline V gene are MNHNS and SASEGT. CDR3 coding DNA: TGTGCCGGAGGGACAGCGAATCAGCCCCAGCATTTT. Protein sequence: CAGGTANQPQHF.

There are a few counts of this clone. The chain combines TRBV27 with TRBJ2-7; tentative D call: TRBD1 (5 bases). The CDR3 sequence is 13 residues long. V gave up 5 bases and J gave up 2 bases, with 10 bases separating them. Germline loops: CDR1 MNHEY, CDR2 SMNVEV (reference sequence). In DNA, the CDR3 is TGTGCCAGCAGTGCCAGACAGCCCTACGAGCAGTACTTC. This gives the protein CASSARQPYEQYF.

This sequence joins TRBV9 and TRBJ2-1, with 12 bases lining up with TRBD2. The CDR3 spans 14 residues. V trimming: 3 bases; J trimming: 8 bases; junction bases outside the gene matches: 3. CDR1 is SGDLS and CDR2 is YYNGEE in the germline V gene. CDR3 sequence reads: CASSATSGRYEQFF. As DNA, the CDR3 is TGTGCCAGCAGCGCCACTAGCGGGAGGTATGAGCAGTTCTTC. Looking up the rest from reference TRBV9 and TRBJ2-1 gives the full variable domain: DSGVTQTPKHLITATGQRVTLRCSPRSGDLSVYWYQQSLDQGLQFLIQYYNGEERAKGNILERFSAQQFPDLHSELNLSSLELGDSALYFCASSATSGRYEQFFGPGTRLTVL.

The V call is TRBV3-1 (or the pseudogene TRBV3-2), the J call TRBJ1-3; D is unresolved. CDR1 and CDR2 from the germline V gene are LGHDT and YNNKEL (reference sequence). V lost 0 bases, J lost 0 bases, and 12 bases lay in between. The CDR3 has 17 amino acids. CDR3 sequence: CASSQDLDIDSGNTIYF. The CDR3 bases are TGTGCCAGCAGCCAAGATCTTGACATAGACTCTGGAAACACCATATATTTT.

The chain is built from TRBV2 and TRBJ1-5; D might be TRBD1 (5 bases). Germline V gene lookup returns CDR1 SNHLY and CDR2 FYNNEI. Trimming left V 3 bases short and J 1 base short, with 7 bases between. The CDR3 is 14 residues long. CDR3 DNA sequence: TGTGCCAGCAGTGAGGGGGGAAGCAATCAGCCCCAGCATTTT. It translates to CASSEGGSNQPQHF.

The chain uses TRBV28 and TRBJ2-1; 13 bases agree with TRBD2. CDR1 is MDHEN, CDR2 SYDVKM, per germline. J was trimmed by 7 bases and V by 3 bases; bases with no gene match: 6. The CDR3 sequence is 16 residues long. The CDR3 coding sequence is TGTGCCAGCAGTTTTACTAGCGGGAGGGCCAGTAATGAGCAGTTCTTC. It encodes CASSFTSGRASNEQFF.

This clone was detected a few times. V usage is TRBV7-2 and J usage is TRBJ1-1; D remains ambiguous. This CDR3 has 14 amino acids. CDR1 and CDR2 from the germline V gene are SGHTA and FQGNSA. V was pared by 1 base and J by 4 bases, with 10 bases between. Here the CDR3 reads CASSLVPGITEAFF. Written as DNA, the CDR3 is TGTGCCAGCAGCTTAGTTCCGGGAATCACTGAAGCTTTCTTT.

The chain carries TRBV28 and TRBJ1-5, with D perhaps matching TRBD1 (6 bases). Germline values: CDR1 MDHEN, CDR2 SYDVKM. The V end was cut by 2 bases, the J end by 5 bases, with 13 bases between. This CDR3 is 15 amino acids long. The CDR3 loop reads CASSLGAAGDQPQHF. Here the CDR3 DNA reads TGTGCCAGCAGTTTAGGCGCTGCAGGGGATCAGCCCCAGCATTTT.

With respect to this clone: Other DNA sequences within the sample encode an identical CDR3. This chain uses TRBV28 with TRBJ2-7; 8 bases agree with TRBD1. The CDR3 consists of 15 residues. Germline CDR1 is MDHEN and CDR2 is SYDVKM. Losses at the gene ends were 1 base for V and 0 bases for J; bases not matched to a gene: 2. CDR3 region: CASSLSGTGSYEQYF. CDR3 DNA sequence: TGTGCCAGCAGTTTATCAGGGACAGGCTCCTACGAGCAGTACTTC. The full variable domain, its missing parts supplied by reference TRBV28 and TRBJ2-7, is DVKVTQSSRYLVKRTGEKVFLECVQDMDHENMFWYRQDPGLGLRLIYFSYDVKMKEKGDIPEGYSVSREKKERFSLILESASTNQTSMYLCASSLSGTGSYEQYFGPGTRLTVT.

This chain links TRBV13 with TRBJ1-4; D possibly corresponds to TRBD1 (6 bases). The germline V and J ends were trimmed by 6 bases and 8 bases, with 22 bases remaining between them. This CDR3 region has 16 residues. CDR1 is PRHDT and CDR2 is FYEKMQ in the germline V gene (reference sequence). The CDR3 protein is CASSFRNGAGGEKLFF. In DNA, the CDR3 is TGTGCCAGCAGTTTTCGAAACGGGGCTGGGGGCGAAAAACTGTTTTTT.

This chain joins TRBV5-4 and TRBJ2-5, with D tentatively TRBD2 (7 bases). The CDR3 is 14 residues long. Between the trimmed V and J ends, which lost 0 bases and 5 bases, there was a span of 11 bases. Germline CDR1 reads SGHNT; CDR2 reads YYREEE (reference sequence). CDR3 region: CASSLDREGETQYF. The CDR3 DNA sequence: TGTGCCAGCAGCTTGGACAGGGAGGGCGAGACCCAGTACTTC.

The V gene is TRBV2, the J gene TRBJ1-2; TRBD1 agrees at 7 bases. V gave up 8 bases and J gave up 4 bases; unmatched junction bases: 10. There are 14 residues in the CDR3. The V gene's germline CDR1 is SNHLY and CDR2 FYNNEI. CDR3 sequence: CASEQGGKGYGYTF. In DNA, the CDR3 is TGTGCCAGCGAACAAGGGGGCAAGGGCTATGGCTACACCTTC.

V and J are TRBV29-1 and TRBJ2-6; TRBD1 matches 8 bases. V was pared by 6 bases and J by 0 bases, with 7 bases of the junction left unmatched. CDR3 length: 16 residues. Germline V CDR1 and CDR2: SQVTM, ANQGSEA. The CDR3, as DNA: TGCAGCGTGTGGACAGGGCCTAGCTCTGGGGCCAACGTCCTGACTTTC. Residues: CSVWTGPSSGANVLTF.

The table lists this clone with a count of one. The rearrangement uses TRBV3-1 (or the pseudogene TRBV3-2) and TRBJ1-1; D is possibly TRBD1 (5 bases). The CDR3 totals 14 residues. Deletions cut 1 base from V and 4 bases from J, with 10 bases between. Germline V lookup: CDR1 LGHDT, CDR2 YNNKEL (reference sequence). CDR3: CASSQGRGSTEAFF. The CDR3 DNA sequence: TGTGCCAGCAGCCAAGGGAGGGGAAGCACTGAAGCTTTCTTT.

This chain uses TRBV5-1 with TRBJ2-6, with 7 bases that match TRBD1. Per the germline V gene, CDR1 is SGHRS and CDR2 is YFSETQ. V dropped 2 bases and J dropped 2; count of bases not matched to a gene: 4. The CDR3 length is 16 residues. The CDR3 region is CASSLSTGAGANVLTF. DNA of the CDR3: TGCGCCAGCAGCTTATCAACAGGGGCTGGGGCCAACGTCCTGACTTTC.

This clone was counted once. The chain joins TRBV5-1 to TRBJ1-6; 7 bases match TRBD1. V shed 5 bases and J 9 bases; nucleotides not matched to a gene: 2. Germline-derived CDR1 and CDR2 are SGHRS and YFSETQ. The CDR3 length is 12 residues. The CDR3 reads CASSPGGSPLHF. In nucleotides, the CDR3 is TGCGCCAGCAGTCCAGGGGGTTCACCCCTCCACTTT.

The rearrangement joins TRBV6-5 to TRBJ2-7; 7 nucleotides agree with TRBD1. Germline CDR1 is MNHEY and CDR2 is SVGAGI. There are 14 residues in the CDR3. V lost 0 bases and J lost 4; bases outside the gene matches: 3. The CDR3 reads CASSYSARGYEQYF. In DNA form, the CDR3 reads TGTGCCAGCAGTTACTCTGCCAGGGGGTACGAGCAGTACTTC.

This chain joins TRBV5-6 and TRBJ2-1; D is possibly TRBD2 (6 bases). CDR3 length: 16 residues. Trimming shortened V by 2 bases and J by 3 bases, and 15 bases separated the two germline ends. CDR1 and CDR2 from the germline V gene are SGHDT and YYEEEE. The CDR3 protein is CASSFGPLGGYNEQFF. Here the CDR3 DNA reads TGTGCCAGCAGCTTCGGTCCCTTGGGAGGCTACAATGAGCAGTTCTTC.

There are a few counts of this clone. The rearrangement joins TRBV28 to TRBJ1-2; D is perhaps TRBD1 (5 bases). Germline V CDR1 and CDR2: MDHEN, SYDVKM. Trimming shortened V by 6 bases and J by 6 bases, and 14 bases separated the two germline ends. This CDR3 region has 13 residues. As DNA, the CDR3 is TGTGCCAGCAGAGTACAGGAATGGGATGGCTACACCTTC. Its translation: CASRVQEWDGYTF.

The chain is built from TRBV3-1 (or the pseudogene TRBV3-2) and TRBJ2-3, with TRBD2 matching over 14 bases. V gave up 0 bases and J gave up 8 bases; unmatched junction bases: 7. The CDR3 has 17 amino acids. Per germline, CDR1 LGHDT and CDR2 YNNKEL (reference sequence). The CDR3, as DNA: TGTGCCAGCAGCCAAGATCTTGGACTAGCGGGAGGAGGTACGCAGTATTTT. Translating it yields CASSQDLGLAGGGTQYF.

This clone occurred a few times. The chain combines TRBV28 with TRBJ2-5; D perhaps matches TRBD2 (5 bases). The CDR3 sequence is 13 residues long. Trimming left V 2 bases short and J 7 bases short, with 11 bases between. Germline-derived CDR1 and CDR2 are MDHEN and SYDVKM. CDR3: CASSLPSYGTQYF. Written as DNA, the CDR3 is TGTGCCAGCAGTTTACCTAGCTATGGGACCCAGTACTTC.